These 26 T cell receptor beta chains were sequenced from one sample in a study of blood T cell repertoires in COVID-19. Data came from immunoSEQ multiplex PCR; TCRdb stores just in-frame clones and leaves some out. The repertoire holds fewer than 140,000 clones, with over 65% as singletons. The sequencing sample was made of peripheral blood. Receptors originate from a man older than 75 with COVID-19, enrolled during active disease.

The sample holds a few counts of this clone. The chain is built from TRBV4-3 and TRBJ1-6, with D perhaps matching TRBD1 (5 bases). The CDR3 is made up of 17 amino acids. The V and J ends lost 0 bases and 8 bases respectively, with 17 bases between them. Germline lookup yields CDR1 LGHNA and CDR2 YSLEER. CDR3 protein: CASSQDPDSGGYSPLHF. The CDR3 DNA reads TGCGCCAGCAGCCAAGACCCCGATTCCGGGGGATATTCACCCCTCCACTTT.

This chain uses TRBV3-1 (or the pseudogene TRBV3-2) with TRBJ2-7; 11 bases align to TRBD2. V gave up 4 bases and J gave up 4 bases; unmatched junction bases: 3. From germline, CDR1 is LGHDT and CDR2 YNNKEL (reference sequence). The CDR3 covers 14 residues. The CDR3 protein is CASSPTSGTYEQYF. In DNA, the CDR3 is TGTGCCAGCAGCCCGACTAGCGGGACTTACGAGCAGTACTTC.

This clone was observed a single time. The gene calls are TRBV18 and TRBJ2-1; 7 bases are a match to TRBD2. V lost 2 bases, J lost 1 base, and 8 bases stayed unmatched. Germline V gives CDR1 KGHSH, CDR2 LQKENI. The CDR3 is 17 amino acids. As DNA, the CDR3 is TGTGCCAGCTCACCAGATCTAGCGGATTTTTCCTACAATGAGCAGTTCTTC. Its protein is CASSPDLADFSYNEQFF. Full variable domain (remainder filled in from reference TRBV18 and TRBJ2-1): NAGVMQNPRHLVRRRGQEARLRCSPMKGHSHVYWYRQLPEEGLKFMVYLQKENIIDESGMPKERFSAEFPKEGPSILRIQQVVRGDSAAYFCASSPDLADFSYNEQFFGPGTRLTVL.

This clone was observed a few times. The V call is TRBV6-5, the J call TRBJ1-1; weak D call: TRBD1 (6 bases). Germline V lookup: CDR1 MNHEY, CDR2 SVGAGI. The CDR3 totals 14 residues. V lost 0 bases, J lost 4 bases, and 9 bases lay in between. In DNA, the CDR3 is TGTGCCAGCAGTTACTCCCTGGGGGCCACTGAAGCTTTCTTT. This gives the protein CASSYSLGATEAFF.

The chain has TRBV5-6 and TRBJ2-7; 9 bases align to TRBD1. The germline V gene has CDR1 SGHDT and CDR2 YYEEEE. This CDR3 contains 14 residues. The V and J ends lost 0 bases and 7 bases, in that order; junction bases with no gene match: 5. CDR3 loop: CASSLGGTGKEQYF. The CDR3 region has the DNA TGTGCCAGCAGCTTGGGGGGGACAGGGAAGGAGCAGTACTTC.

The CDR3 here is CASSLPGGPNEQFF. For the CDR3, the DNA is TGTGCCAGCAGCTTACCGGGAGGTCCCAATGAGCAGTTCTTC. The chain combines TRBV7-2 with TRBJ2-1; 7 bases agree with TRBD2. Per germline, CDR1 SGHTA and CDR2 FQGNSA. V lost 2 bases, J lost 6 bases, and 4 bases stayed unmatched. The CDR3 extends over 14 amino acids.

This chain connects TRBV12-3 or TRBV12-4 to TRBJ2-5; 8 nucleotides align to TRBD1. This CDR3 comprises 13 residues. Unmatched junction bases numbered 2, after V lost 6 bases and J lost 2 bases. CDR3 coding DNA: TGTGCCAGCAGCCGGACAGGGCAAGAGACCCAGTACTTC. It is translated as CASSRTGQETQYF.

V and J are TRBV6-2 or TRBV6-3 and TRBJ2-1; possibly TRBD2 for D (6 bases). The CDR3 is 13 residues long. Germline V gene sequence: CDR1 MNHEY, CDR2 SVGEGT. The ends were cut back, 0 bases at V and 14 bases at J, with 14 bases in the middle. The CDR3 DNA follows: TGTGCCAGCAGTTACTCCCCGGACTATAGAAAGTTCTTC. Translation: CASSYSPDYRKFF.

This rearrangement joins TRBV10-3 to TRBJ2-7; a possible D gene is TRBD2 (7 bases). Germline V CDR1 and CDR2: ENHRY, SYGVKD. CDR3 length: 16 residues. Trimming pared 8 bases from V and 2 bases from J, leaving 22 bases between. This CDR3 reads CAISRGGAGETYEQYF. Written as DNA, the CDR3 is TGTGCCATCTCGCGGGGAGGGGCAGGGGAAACCTACGAGCAGTACTTC.

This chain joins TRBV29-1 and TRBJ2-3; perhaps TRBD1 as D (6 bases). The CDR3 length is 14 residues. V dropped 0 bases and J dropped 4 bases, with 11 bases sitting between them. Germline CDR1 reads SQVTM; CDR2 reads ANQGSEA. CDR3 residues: CSVEDARGPDTQYF. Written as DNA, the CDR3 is TGCAGCGTTGAAGATGCCAGGGGCCCAGATACGCAGTATTTT.

The CDR3 sequence is CAWTGYTEAFF. CDR3 nucleotide sequence: TGTGCCTGGACGGGATACACTGAAGCTTTCTTT. The genes are TRBV30 and TRBJ1-1; no firm D call. The CDR3 contains 11 residues. The V end lost 4 bases, the J end lost 3 bases, and 6 bases lay between the germline ends. Germline CDR1 is GTSNPN and CDR2 is SVGIG (reference sequence).

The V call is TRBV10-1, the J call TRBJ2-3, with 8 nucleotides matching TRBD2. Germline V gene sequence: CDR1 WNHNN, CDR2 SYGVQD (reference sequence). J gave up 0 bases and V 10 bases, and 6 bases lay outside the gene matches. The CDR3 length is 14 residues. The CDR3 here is CANHLAGSTDTQYF. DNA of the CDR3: TGCGCCAACCATTTAGCGGGAAGCACAGATACGCAGTATTTT.

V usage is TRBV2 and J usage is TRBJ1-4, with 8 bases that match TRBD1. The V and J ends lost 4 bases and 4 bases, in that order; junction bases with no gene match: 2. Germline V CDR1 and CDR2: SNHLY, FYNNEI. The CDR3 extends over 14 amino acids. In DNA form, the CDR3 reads TGTGCCAGCAGTGGACAGGGGCTTAATGAAAAACTGTTTTTT. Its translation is CASSGQGLNEKLFF.

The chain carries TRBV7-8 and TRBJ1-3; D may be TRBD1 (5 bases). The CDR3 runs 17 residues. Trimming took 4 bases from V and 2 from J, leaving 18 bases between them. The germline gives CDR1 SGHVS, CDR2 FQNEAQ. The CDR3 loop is CASSSASGRGAGNTIYF. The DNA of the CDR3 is TGTGCCAGCAGCTCTGCGTCCGGGAGGGGAGCTGGAAACACCATATATTTT.

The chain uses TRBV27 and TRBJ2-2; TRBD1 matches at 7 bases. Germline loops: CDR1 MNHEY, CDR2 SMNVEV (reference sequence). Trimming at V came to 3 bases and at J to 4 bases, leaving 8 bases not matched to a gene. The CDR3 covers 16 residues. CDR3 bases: TGTGCCAGCAGTTTTTCGACAGGGTCGGCCACCGGGGAGCTGTTTTTT. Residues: CASSFSTGSATGELFF.

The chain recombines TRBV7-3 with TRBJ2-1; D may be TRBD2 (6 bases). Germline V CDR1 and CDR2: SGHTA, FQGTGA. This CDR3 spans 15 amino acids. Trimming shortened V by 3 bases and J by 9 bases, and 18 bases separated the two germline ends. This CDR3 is CASSFSGSLGGEQFF. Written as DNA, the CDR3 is TGTGCCAGCAGCTTTAGCGGTTCACTTGGGGGTGAGCAGTTCTTC.

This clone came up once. The CDR3 region is CASSLVGTGHYGYTF. CDR3 sequence (DNA): TGTGCCAGCAGCTTGGTTGGGACAGGGCACTATGGCTACACCTTC. V usage is TRBV5-8 and J usage is TRBJ1-2; 9 positions match TRBD1. The CDR3 spans 15 residues. Trimming removed 0 bases from V and 3 bases from J; junction bases left unmatched: 3. From germline, CDR1 is SGHTS and CDR2 YDEGEE.

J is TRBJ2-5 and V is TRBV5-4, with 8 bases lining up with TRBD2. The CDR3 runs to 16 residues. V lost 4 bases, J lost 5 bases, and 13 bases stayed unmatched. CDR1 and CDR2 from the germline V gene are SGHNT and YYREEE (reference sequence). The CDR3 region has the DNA TGTGCCAGCAGCCCAAACACGCGGGAGCGGGGGGAGACCCAGTACTTC. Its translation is CASSPNTRERGETQYF. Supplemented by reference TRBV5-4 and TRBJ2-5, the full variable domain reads ETGVTQSPTHLIKTRGQQVTLRCSSQSGHNTVSWYQQALGQGPQFIFQYYREEENGRGNFPPRFSGLQFPNYSSELNVNALELDDSALYLCASSPNTRERGETQYFGPGTRLLVL.

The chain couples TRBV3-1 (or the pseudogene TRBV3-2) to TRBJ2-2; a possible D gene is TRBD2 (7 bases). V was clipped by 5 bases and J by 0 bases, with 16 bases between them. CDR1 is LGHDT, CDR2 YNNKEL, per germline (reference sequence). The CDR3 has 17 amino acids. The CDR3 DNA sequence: TGTGCCAGCAGCAGAGAAAGGGGGGGAGCGAACACCGGGGAGCTGTTTTTT. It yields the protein CASSRERGGANTGELFF.

CDR3 loop: CASSLSGDPYNEQFF. The CDR3 nucleotides are TGTGCCAGCAGCCTAAGCGGGGACCCCTACAATGAGCAGTTCTTC. The chain carries TRBV7-3 and TRBJ2-1; TRBD2 matches 7 bases. With 5 bases clipped from V and 2 bases from J, the junction kept 6 bases outside the gene matches. This CDR3 comprises 15 residues. The V gene's germline CDR1 is SGHTA and CDR2 FQGTGA. Full variable domain (missing parts from reference TRBV7-3 and TRBJ2-1): GAGVSQTPSNKVTEKGKYVELRCDPISGHTALYWYRQSLGQGPEFLIYFQGTGAADDSGLPNDRFFAVRPEGSVSTLKIQRTERGDSAVYLCASSLSGDPYNEQFFGPGTRLTVL.

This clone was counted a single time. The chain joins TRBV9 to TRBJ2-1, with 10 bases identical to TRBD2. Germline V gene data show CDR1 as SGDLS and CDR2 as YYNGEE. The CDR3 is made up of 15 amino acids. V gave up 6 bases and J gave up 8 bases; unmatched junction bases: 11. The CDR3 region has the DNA TGTGCCAGCACCACCGGACTAGCGGTGTTCGATGAGCAGTTCTTC. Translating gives CASTTGLAVFDEQFF.

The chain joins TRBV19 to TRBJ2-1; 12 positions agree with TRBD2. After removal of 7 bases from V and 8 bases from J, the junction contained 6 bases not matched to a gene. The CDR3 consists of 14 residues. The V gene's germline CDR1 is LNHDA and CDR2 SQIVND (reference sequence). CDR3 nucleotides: TGTGCCAGTACTAGCGGGAGGGCCCGGGATGAGCAGTTCTTC. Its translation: CASTSGRARDEQFF.

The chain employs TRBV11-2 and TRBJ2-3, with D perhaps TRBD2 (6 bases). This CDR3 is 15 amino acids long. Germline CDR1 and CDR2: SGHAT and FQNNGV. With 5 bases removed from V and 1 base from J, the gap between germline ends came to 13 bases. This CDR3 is CASSTAGGGTDTQYF. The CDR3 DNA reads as TGTGCCAGCAGCACAGCTGGCGGGGGCACAGATACGCAGTATTTT.

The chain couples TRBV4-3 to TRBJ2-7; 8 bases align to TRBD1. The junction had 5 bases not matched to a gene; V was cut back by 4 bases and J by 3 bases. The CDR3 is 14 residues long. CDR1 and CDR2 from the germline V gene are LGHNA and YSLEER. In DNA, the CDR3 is TGCGCCAGCAGCCGATACAGGGGGGACTACGAGCAGTACTTC. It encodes CASSRYRGDYEQYF.

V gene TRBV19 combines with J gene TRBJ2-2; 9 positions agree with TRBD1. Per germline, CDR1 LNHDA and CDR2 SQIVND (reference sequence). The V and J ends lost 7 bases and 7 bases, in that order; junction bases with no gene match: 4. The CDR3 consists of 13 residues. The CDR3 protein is CASTDRGIGELFF. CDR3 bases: TGTGCCAGTACCGACAGGGGGATCGGGGAGCTGTTTTTT.

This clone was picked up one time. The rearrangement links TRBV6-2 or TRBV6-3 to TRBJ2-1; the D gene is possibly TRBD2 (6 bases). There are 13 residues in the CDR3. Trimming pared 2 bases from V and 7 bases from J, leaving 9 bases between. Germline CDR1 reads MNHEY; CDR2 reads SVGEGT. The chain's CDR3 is CASSYRRGNEQFF. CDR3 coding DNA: TGTGCCAGCAGTTACCGGAGGGGAAATGAGCAGTTCTTC.